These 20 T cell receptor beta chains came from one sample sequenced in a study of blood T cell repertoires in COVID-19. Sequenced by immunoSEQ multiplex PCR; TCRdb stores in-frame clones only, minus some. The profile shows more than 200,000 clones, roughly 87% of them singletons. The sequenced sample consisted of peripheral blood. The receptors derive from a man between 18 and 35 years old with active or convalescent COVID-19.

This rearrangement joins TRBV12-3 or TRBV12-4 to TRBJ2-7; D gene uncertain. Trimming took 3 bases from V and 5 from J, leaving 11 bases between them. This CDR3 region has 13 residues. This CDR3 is CASSLSQFDEQYF. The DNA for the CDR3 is TGTGCCAGCAGTTTGTCCCAATTTGACGAGCAGTACTTC.

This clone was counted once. CDR3 sequence reads: CASSLTQGANTEAFF. The CDR3 DNA is TGTGCCAGCAGCTTGACACAGGGGGCAAACACTGAAGCTTTCTTT. The chain links TRBV5-4 to TRBJ1-1, with 9 bases matching TRBD1. The trim removed 1 base at V and 2 bases at J, leaving 3 bases unmatched. Germline V gene data show CDR1 as SGHNT and CDR2 as YYREEE (reference sequence). The CDR3 has 15 residues.

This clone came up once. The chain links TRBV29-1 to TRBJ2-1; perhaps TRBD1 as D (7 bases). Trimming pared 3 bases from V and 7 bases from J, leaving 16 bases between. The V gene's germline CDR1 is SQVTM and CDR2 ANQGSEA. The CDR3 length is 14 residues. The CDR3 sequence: CSVDGGTVLNEQFF. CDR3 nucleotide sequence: TGCAGCGTTGATGGAGGGACAGTCCTGAATGAGCAGTTCTTC.

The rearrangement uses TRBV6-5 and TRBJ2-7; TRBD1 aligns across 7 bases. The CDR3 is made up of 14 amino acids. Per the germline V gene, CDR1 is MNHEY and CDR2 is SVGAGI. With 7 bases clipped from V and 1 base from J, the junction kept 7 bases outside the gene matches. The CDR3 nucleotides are TGTGCCAGCAACCGACAGGGTACATCCTACGAGCAGTACTTC. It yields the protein CASNRQGTSYEQYF.

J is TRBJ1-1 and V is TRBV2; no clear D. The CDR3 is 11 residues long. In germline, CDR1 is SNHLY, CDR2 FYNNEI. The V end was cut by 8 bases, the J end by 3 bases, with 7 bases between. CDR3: CASGQYTEAFF. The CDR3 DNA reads TGTGCCAGCGGCCAGTACACTGAAGCTTTCTTT.

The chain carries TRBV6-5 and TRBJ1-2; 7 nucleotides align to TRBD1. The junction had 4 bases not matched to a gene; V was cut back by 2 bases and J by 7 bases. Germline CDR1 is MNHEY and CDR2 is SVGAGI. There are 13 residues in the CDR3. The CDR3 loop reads CASSYGTESGYTF. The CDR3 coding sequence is TGTGCCAGCAGTTACGGGACAGAAAGTGGCTACACCTTC.

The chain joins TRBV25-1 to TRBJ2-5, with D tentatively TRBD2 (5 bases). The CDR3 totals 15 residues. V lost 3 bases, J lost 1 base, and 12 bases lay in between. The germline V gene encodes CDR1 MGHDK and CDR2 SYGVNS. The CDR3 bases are TGTGCCAGCAGTGACCCGGGGAGAGGCCAAGAGACCCAGTACTTC. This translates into CASSDPGRGQETQYF.

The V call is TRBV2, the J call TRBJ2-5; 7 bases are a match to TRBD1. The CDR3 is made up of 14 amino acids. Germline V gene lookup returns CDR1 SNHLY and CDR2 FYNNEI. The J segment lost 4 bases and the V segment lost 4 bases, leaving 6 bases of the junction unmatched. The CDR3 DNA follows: TGTGCCAGCAGTGCAATACAGGGGACAGAGACCCAGTACTTC. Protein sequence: CASSAIQGTETQYF.

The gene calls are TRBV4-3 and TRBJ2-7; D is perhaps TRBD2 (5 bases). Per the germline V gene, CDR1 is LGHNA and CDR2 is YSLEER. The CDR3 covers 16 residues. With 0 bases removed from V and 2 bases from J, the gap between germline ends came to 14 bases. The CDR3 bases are TGCGCCAGCAGCCAAGATACGGGAAGAGGAGCCTACGAGCAGTACTTC. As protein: CASSQDTGRGAYEQYF.

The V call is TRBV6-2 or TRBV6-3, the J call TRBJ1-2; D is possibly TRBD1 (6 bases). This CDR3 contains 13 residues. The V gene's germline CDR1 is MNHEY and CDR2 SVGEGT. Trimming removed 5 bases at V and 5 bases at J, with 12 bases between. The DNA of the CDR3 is TGTGCCAGCAGTGTATTGACAGGATATGGCTACACCTTC. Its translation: CASSVLTGYGYTF.

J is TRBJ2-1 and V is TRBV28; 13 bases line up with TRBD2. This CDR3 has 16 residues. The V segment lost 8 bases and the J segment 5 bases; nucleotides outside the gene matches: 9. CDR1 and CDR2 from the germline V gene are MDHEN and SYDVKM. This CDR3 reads CASVTWTSGSHNEQFF. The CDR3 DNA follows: TGTGCCAGCGTTACCTGGACTAGCGGGAGTCACAATGAGCAGTTCTTC.

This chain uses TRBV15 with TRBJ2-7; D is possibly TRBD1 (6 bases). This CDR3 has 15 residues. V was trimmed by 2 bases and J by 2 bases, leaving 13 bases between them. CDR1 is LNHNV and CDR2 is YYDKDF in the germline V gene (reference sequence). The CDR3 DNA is TGTGCCACCAGCAGAAGACAGGATCCAACCTACGAGCAGTACTTC. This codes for CATSRRQDPTYEQYF.

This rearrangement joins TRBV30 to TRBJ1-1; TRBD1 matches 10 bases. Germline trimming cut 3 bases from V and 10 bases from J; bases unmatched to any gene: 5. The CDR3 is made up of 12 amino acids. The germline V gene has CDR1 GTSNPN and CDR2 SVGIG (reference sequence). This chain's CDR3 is CAWSDRGRGAFF. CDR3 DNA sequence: TGTGCCTGGAGCGACAGGGGGCGCGGAGCTTTCTTT.

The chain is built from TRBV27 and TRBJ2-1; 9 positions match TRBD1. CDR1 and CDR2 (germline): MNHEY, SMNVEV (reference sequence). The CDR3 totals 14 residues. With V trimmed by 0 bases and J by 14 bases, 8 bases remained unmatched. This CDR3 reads CASSLSGQGVRKFF. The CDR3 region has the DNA TGTGCCAGCAGTTTATCGGGACAGGGAGTCCGGAAGTTCTTC.

The CDR3 region has the DNA TGTGCCAGCAGCTTAGGGGGTAGCGGGGAGTACAATGAGCAGTTCTTC. This translates into CASSLGGSGEYNEQFF. The gene calls are TRBV7-6 and TRBJ2-1; 8 positions agree with TRBD2. Germline loops: CDR1 SGHVS, CDR2 FNYEAQ. Trimming cost V 1 base and J 4 bases; bases outside gene matches: 6. This CDR3 is 16 amino acids long. The whole variable domain, remainder taken from reference TRBV7-6 and TRBJ2-1, is GAGVSQSPRYKVTKRGQDVALRCDPISGHVSLYWYRQALGQGPEFLTYFNYEAQQDKSGLPNDRFSAERPEGSISTLTIQRTEQRDSAMYRCASSLGGSGEYNEQFFGPGTRLTVL.

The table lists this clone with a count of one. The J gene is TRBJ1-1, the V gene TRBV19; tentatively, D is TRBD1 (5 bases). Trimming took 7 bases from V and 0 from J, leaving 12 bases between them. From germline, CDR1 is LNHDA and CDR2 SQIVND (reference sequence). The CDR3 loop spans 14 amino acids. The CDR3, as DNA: TGTGCCAGTACCATTTGGGGGGTGAACACTGAAGCTTTCTTT. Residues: CASTIWGVNTEAFF.

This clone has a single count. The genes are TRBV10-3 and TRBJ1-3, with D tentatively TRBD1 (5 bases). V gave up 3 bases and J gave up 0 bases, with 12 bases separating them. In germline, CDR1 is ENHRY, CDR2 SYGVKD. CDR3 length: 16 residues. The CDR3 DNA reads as TGTGCCATCAGTGAATTGCAGGGACTCTCTGGAAACACCATATATTTT. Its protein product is CAISELQGLSGNTIYF.

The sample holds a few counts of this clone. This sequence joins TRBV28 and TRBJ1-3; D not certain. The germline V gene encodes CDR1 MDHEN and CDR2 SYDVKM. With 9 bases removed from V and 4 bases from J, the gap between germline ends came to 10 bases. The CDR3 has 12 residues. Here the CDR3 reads CASYLRGNTIYF. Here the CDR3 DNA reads TGTGCCAGTTATCTGAGGGGAAACACCATATATTTT.

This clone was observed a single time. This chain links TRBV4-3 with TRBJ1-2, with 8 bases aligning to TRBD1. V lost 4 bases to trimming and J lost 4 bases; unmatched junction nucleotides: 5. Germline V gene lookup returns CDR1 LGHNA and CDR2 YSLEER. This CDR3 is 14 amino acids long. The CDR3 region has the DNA TGCGCCAGCAGCCCGACAGGGGTTAGCTATGGCTACACCTTC. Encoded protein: CASSPTGVSYGYTF.

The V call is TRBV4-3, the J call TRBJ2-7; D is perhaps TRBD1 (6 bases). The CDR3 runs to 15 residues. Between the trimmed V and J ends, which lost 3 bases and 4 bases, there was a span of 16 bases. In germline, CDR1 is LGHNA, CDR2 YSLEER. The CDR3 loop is CASSQSSGQLYEQYF. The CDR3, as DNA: TGCGCCAGCAGCCAGAGCTCGGGACAACTATACGAGCAGTACTTC.